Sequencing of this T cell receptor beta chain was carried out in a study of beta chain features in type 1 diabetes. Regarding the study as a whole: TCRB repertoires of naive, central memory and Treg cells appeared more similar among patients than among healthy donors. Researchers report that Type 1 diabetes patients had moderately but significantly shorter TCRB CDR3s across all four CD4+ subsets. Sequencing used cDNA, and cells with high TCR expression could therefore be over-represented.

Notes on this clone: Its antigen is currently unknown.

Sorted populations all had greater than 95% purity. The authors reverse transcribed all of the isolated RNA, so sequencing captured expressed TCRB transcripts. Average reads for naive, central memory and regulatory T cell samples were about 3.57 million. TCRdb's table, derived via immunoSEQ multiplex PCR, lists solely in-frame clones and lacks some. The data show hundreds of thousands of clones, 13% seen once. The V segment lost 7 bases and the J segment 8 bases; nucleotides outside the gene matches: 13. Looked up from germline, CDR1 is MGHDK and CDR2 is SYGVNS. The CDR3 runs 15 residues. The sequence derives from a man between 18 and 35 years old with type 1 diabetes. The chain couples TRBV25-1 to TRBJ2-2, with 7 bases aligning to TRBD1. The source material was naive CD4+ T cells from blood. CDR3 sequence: CASKETGVNRGELFF. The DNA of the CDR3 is TGTGCCAGCAAGGAAACAGGGGTGAATAGGGGGGAGCTGTTTTTT.